This T cell receptor (beta chain) was sequenced for a study of T cells in localized non-small cell lung cancer. Study-wide results and caveats: Increased T cell density in blood showed an association with longer overall survival. Uninvolved neighboring lung showed the greatest T cell clonality, exceeding tumor. Heterogeneity remains possible, as sequencing covered one tumor region only. Researchers found a median around 57 of the top 100 tumor clones in adjacent lung.

The repertoire was sequenced with immunoSEQ multiplex PCR; TCRdb's copy has only in-frame clones and lacks some. The sample has about 3,200 clones, 25% to 30% seen once. This clone came up a few times. Antigen unknown. Trimming left V 5 bases short and J 2 bases short, with 12 bases between. This CDR3 region has 14 residues. The germline V gene has CDR1 MNHGY and CDR2 SAAAGT. The genes are TRBV6-8 and TRBJ1-2, with D possibly being TRBD1 (5 bases). The material was lung tumor tissue, obtained before any cancer treatment. The source of this sequence is a man aged 35-69 years with stage III lung adenocarcinoma. The CDR3 loop is CASSADIDNYGYTF. The CDR3 nucleotides read TGTGCCAGCAGTGCGGACATTGACAACTATGGCTACACCTTC.